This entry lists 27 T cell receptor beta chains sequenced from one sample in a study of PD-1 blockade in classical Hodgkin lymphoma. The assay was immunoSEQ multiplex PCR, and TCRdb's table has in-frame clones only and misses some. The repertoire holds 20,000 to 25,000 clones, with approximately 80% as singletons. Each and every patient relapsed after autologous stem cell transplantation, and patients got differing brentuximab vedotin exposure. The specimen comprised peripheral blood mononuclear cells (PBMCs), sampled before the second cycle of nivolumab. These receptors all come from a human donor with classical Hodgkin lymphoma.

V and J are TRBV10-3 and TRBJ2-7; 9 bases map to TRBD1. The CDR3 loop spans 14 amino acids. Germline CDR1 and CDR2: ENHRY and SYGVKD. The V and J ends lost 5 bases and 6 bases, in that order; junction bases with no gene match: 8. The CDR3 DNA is TGTGCCATCAGTCCCGGGACAGGGACCACCGAGCAGTACTTC. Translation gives CAISPGTGTTEQYF.

The CDR3 nucleotides read TGTGCCAGCATTTTGTCCGGGACAGAATACAATGAGCAGTTCTTC. As protein: CASILSGTEYNEQFF. V usage is TRBV6-6 and J usage is TRBJ2-1; 7 bases line up with TRBD1. J lost 4 bases, V lost 7 bases, and 10 bases had no gene match. CDR1 and CDR2 (germline): MNHNY, SVGAGI (reference sequence). The CDR3 extends over 15 amino acids.

This CDR3 reads CASSLGRLTGNTIYF. The DNA for the CDR3 is TGTGCCAGCAGTTTAGGGCGTCTCACTGGAAACACCATATATTTT. The chain recombines TRBV28 with TRBJ1-3; the D is unclear. The CDR3 spans 15 residues. Deletions cut 2 bases from V and 2 bases from J, with 10 bases between. From germline, CDR1 is MDHEN and CDR2 SYDVKM. The full variable domain, in which reference TRBV28 and TRBJ1-3 provide the parts outside the CDR3, is DVKVTQSSRYLVKRTGEKVFLECVQDMDHENMFWYRQDPGLGLRLIYFSYDVKMKEKGDIPEGYSVSREKKERFSLILESASTNQTSMYLCASSLGRLTGNTIYFGEGSWLTVV.

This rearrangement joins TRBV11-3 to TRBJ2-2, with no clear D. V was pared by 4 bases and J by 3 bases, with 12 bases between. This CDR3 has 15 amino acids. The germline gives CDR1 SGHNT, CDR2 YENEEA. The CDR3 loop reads CASSSARGDTGELFF. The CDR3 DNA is TGTGCCAGCAGCTCAGCTCGTGGAGACACCGGGGAGCTGTTTTTT.

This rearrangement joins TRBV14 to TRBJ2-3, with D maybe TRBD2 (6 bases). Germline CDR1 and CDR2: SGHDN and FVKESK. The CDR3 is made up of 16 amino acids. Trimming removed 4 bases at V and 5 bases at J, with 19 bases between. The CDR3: CASSPISGTGRDTQYF. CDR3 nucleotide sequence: TGTGCCAGCAGCCCAATTTCGGGGACTGGGAGAGATACGCAGTATTTT.

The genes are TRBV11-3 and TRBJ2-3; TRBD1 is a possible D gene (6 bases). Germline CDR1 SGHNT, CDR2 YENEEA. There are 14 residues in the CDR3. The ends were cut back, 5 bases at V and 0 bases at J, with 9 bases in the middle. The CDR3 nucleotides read TGTGCCAGCAGCAGGGGACAAAGCACAGATACGCAGTATTTT. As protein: CASSRGQSTDTQYF.

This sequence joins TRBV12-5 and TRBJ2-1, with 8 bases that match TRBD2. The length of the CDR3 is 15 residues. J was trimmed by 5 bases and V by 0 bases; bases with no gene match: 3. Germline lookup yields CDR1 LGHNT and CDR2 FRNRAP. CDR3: CASGLVGGGNNEQFF. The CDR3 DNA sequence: TGTGCTAGTGGTTTGGTCGGGGGGGGAAACAATGAGCAGTTCTTC.

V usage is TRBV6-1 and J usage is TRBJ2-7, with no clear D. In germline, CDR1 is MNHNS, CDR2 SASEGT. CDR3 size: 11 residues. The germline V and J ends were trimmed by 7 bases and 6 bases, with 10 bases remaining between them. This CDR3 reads CASTVSLEQYF. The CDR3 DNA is TGTGCCAGCACTGTGAGCCTCGAGCAGTACTTC.

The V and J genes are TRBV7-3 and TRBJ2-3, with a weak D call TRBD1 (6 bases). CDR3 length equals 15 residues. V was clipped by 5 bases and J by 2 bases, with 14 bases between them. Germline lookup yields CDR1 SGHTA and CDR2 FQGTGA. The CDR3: CASSPGTMITDTQYF. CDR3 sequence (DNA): TGTGCCAGCAGCCCCGGGACAATGATCACAGATACGCAGTATTTT.

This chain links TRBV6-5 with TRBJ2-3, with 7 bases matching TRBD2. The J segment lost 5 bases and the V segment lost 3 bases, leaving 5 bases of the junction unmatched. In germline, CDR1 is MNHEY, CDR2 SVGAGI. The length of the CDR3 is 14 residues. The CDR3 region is CASSYAGVLDTQYF. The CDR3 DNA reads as TGTGCCAGCAGTTATGCGGGAGTACTAGATACGCAGTATTTT.

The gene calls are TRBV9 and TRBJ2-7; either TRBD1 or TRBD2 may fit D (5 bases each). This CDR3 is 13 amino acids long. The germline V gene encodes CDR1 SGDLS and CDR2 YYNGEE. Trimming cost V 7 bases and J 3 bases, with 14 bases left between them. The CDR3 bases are TGTGCCAGCGGGGGTAGCGCAATCTACGAGCAGTACTTC. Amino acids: CASGGSAIYEQYF.

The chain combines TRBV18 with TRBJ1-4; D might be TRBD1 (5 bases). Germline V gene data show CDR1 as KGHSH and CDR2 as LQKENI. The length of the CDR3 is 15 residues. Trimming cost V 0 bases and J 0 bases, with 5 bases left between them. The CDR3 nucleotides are TGTGCCAGCTCACCACCGGGGCCAACTAATGAAAAACTGTTTTTT. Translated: CASSPPGPTNEKLFF. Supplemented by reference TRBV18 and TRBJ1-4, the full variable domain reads NAGVMQNPRHLVRRRGQEARLRCSPMKGHSHVYWYRQLPEEGLKFMVYLQKENIIDESGMPKERFSAEFPKEGPSILRIQQVVRGDSAAYFCASSPPGPTNEKLFFGSGTQLSVL.

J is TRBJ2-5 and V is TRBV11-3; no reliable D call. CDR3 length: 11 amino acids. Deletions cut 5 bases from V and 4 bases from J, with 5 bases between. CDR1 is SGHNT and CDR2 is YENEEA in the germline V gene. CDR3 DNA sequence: TGTGCCAGCAGCCTGCGAGAGACCCAGTACTTC. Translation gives CASSLRETQYF.

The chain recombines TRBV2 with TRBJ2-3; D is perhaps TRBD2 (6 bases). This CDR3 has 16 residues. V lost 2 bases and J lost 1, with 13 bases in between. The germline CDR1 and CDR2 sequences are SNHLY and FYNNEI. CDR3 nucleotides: TGTGCCAGCAGTGAAAAGCGACTAGTAGGCACAGATACGCAGTATTTT. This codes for CASSEKRLVGTDTQYF.

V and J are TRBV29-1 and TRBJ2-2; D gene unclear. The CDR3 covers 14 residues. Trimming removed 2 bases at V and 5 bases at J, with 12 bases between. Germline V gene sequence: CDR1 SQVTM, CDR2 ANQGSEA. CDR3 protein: CSVEQASATGELFF. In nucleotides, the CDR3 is TGCAGCGTTGAACAAGCGAGCGCTACCGGGGAGCTGTTTTTT.

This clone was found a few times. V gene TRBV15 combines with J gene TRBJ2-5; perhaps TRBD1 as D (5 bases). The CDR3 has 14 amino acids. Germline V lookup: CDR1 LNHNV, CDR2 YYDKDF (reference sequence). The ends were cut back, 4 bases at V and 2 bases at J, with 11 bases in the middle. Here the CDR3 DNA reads TGTGCCACCAGCAAAGGACACTTACAAGAGACCCAGTACTTC. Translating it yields CATSKGHLQETQYF.

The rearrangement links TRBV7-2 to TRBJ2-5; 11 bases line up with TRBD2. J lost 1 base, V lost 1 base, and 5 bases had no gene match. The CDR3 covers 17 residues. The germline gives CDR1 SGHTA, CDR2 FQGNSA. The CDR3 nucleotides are TGTGCCAGCAGCTTAGGAGGGCTAGCGGGGGGCCAAGAGACCCAGTACTTC. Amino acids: CASSLGGLAGGQETQYF.

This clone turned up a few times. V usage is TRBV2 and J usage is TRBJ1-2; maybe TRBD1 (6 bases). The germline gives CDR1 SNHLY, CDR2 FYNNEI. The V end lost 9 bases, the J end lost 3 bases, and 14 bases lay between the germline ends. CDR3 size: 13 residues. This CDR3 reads CASGPGADYGYTF. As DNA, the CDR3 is TGTGCCAGTGGCCCGGGGGCTGACTATGGCTACACCTTC.

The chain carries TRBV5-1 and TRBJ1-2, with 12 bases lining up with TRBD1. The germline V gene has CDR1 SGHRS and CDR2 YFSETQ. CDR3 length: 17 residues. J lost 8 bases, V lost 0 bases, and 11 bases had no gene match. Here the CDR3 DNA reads TGCGCCAGCAGCTTGGCCAATTTTGGGGACAGGGGGCCGGGCTACACCTTC. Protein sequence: CASSLANFGDRGPGYTF.

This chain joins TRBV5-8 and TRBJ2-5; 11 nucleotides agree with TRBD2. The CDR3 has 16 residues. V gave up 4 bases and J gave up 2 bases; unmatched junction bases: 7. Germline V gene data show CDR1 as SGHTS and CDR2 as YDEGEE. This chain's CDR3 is CASSPGTSGKQETQYF. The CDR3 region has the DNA TGTGCCAGCAGCCCCGGGACTAGCGGCAAGCAAGAGACCCAGTACTTC.

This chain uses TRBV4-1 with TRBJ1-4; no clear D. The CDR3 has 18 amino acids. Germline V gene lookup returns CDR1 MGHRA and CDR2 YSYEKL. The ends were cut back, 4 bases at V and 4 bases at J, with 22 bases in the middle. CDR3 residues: CASSRHAAGRKYNEKLFF. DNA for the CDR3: TGCGCCAGCAGCCGCCATGCGGCTGGGCGGAAATATAATGAAAAACTGTTTTTT.

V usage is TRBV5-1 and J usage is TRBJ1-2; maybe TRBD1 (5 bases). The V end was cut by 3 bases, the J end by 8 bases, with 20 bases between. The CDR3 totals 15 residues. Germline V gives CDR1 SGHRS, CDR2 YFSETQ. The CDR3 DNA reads TGCGCCAGCAGCTCCGAATGGGGGGTCGGGGACGGCTACACCTTC. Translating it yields CASSSEWGVGDGYTF.

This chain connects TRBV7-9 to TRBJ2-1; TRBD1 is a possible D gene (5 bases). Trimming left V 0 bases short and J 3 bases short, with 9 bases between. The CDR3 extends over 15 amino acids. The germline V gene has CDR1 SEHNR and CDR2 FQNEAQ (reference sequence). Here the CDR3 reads CASSLADSYYNEQFF. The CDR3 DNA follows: TGTGCCAGCAGCTTAGCAGACAGTTACTACAATGAGCAGTTCTTC.

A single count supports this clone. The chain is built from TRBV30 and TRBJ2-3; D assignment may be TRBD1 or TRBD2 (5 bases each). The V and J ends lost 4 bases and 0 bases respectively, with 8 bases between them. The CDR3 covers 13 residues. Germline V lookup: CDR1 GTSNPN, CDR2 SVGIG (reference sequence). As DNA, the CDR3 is TGTGCCTGGATTGGGGACAGCACAGATACGCAGTATTTT. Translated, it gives CAWIGDSTDTQYF. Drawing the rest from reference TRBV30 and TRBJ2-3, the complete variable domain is SQTIHQWPATLVQPVGSPLSLECTVEGTSNPNLYWYRQAAGRGLQLLFYSVGIGQISSEVPQNLSASRPQDRQFILSSKKLLLSDSGFYLCAWIGDSTDTQYFGPGTRLTVL.

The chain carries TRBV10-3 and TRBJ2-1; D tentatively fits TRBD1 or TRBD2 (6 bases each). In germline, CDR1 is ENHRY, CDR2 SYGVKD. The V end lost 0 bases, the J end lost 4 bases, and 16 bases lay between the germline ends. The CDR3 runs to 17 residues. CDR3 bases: TGTGCCATCAGTGAGTCGGGGGGCGGAACACCGTACAATGAGCAGTTCTTC. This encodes CAISESGGGTPYNEQFF.

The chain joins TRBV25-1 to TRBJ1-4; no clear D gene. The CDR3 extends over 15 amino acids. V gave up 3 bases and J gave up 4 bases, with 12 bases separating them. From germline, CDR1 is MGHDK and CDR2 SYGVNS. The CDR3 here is CASSDSYAYNEKLFF. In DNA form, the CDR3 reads TGTGCCAGCAGTGATAGCTACGCCTATAATGAAAAACTGTTTTTT.

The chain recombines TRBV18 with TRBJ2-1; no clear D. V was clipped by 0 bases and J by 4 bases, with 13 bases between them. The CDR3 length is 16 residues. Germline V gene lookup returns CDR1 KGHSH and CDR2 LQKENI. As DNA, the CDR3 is TGTGCCAGCTCACCACCAAATTCCATTAGGTACAATGAGCAGTTCTTC. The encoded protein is CASSPPNSIRYNEQFF.